Listed here are 30 T cell receptor beta chains from one sample, sequenced in a study of beta chain features in type 1 diabetes. General study findings and limits: Moderately but significantly shorter TCRB CDR3s were found in Type 1 diabetes patients in all four CD4+ subsets.

For these receptors, no antigen is known. The sequenced template was cDNA made from the entire isolated RNA. Assay: immunoSEQ multiplex PCR; the TCRdb copy retains only in-frame clones and omits some. The table lists 310,000 or so clones, about a tenth of them singletons. The sequenced sample consisted of central memory CD4+ T cells from blood. These receptors came from a man aged 25-45 years with type 1 diabetes.

The chain is built from TRBV10-3 and TRBJ1-4, with TRBD1 as a possible D gene (6 bases). Germline V gene sequence: CDR1 ENHRY, CDR2 SYGVKD. V lost 0 bases, J lost 10 bases, and 15 bases lay in between. This CDR3 spans 15 amino acids. The CDR3 DNA is TGTGCCATCAGTGAGTCGATTCAGGGGACGGGAAAACTGTTTTTT. This codes for CAISESIQGTGKLFF.

This clone has a handful of counts. The chain couples TRBV7-6 to TRBJ2-3; 12 bases match TRBD2. Trimming took 4 bases from V and 1 from J; bases not matched to a gene: 9. Germline assignment: CDR1 SGHVS and CDR2 FNYEAQ. CDR3 length equals 18 residues. The CDR3 spells CASSSSPLAGGGTDTQYF. The CDR3 coding sequence is TGTGCCAGCAGCTCGAGCCCGCTAGCGGGGGGGGGCACAGATACGCAGTATTTT.

This clone has a handful of counts. The chain couples TRBV27 to TRBJ2-5; no firm D call. The CDR3 loop spans 14 amino acids. Trimming stripped 6 bases from V and 2 bases from J, with 13 bases between. Germline values: CDR1 MNHEY, CDR2 SMNVEV (reference sequence). This CDR3 reads CASRPVGLQETQYF. The CDR3 coding sequence is TGTGCCAGCAGACCCGTGGGGTTACAAGAGACCCAGTACTTC.

V usage is TRBV4-3 and J usage is TRBJ2-2; perhaps TRBD1 as D (5 bases). This CDR3 has 15 residues. The germline V gene encodes CDR1 LGHNA and CDR2 YSLEER. Deletions cut 0 bases from V and 5 bases from J, with 10 bases between. CDR3: CASSQDTAGTGELFF. CDR3 nucleotides: TGCGCCAGCAGCCAAGATACGGCAGGGACCGGGGAGCTGTTTTTT.

The chain uses TRBV4-3 and TRBJ1-1; D perhaps matches TRBD1 (5 bases). CDR1 is LGHNA and CDR2 is YSLEER in the germline V gene. The CDR3 covers 15 residues. Trimming shortened V by 3 bases and J by 1 base, and 12 bases separated the two germline ends. The CDR3 nucleotides are TGCGCCAGCAGCCACCTGAGGGGCGGGAACACTGAAGCTTTCTTT. The encoded protein is CASSHLRGGNTEAFF.

The chain recombines TRBV7-8 with TRBJ1-1; TRBD1 matches at 7 bases. This CDR3 contains 14 residues. The V and J ends lost 7 bases and 4 bases, in that order; junction bases with no gene match: 9. Germline CDR1 SGHVS, CDR2 FQNEAQ. CDR3 in amino acids: CASTDRASSTEAFF. CDR3 bases: TGTGCCAGCACCGACAGGGCATCTAGCACTGAAGCTTTCTTT.

This chain uses TRBV7-2 with TRBJ2-5, with D uncertain. Matching the DNA end better, TRBJ2-7 makes the J call doubtful. The CDR3 covers 13 residues. Germline CDR1 and CDR2: SGHTA and FQGNSA. This CDR3 reads CASSLAGSYEQYF. CDR3 bases: TGTGCCAGCAGCTTAGCCGGATCCTACGAGCAGTACTTC.

This clone was counted at least ten times. Other DNA sequences from this sample encode an identical CDR3 as well. This sequence joins TRBV7-2 and TRBJ1-2; tentatively, D is TRBD1 (5 bases). Germline CDR1 and CDR2: SGHTA and FQGNSA. Trimming removed 1 base at V and 2 bases at J, with 8 bases between. The CDR3 runs 14 residues. As DNA, the CDR3 is TGTGCCAGCAGCTTAGAGGCAGGGAACTATGGCTACACCTTC. The encoded protein is CASSLEAGNYGYTF.

V gene TRBV6-6 combines with J gene TRBJ2-1; 11 bases align to TRBD2. The germline V gene encodes CDR1 MNHNY and CDR2 SVGAGI (reference sequence). The V segment lost 2 bases and the J segment 10 bases; nucleotides outside the gene matches: 7. The CDR3 totals 15 residues. CDR3 amino acids: CASSYMLAGGLEQFF. The DNA of the CDR3 is TGTGCCAGCAGTTACATGCTAGCGGGGGGTTTGGAGCAGTTCTTC.

V usage is TRBV6-1 and J usage is TRBJ1-2; D is unclear. V was trimmed by 2 bases and J by 2 bases, leaving 12 bases between them. Per germline, CDR1 MNHNS and CDR2 SASEGT. This CDR3 is built from 15 residues. The CDR3 loop reads CASSELVAVNYGYTF. In nucleotides, the CDR3 is TGTGCCAGCAGTGAATTAGTGGCAGTCAACTATGGCTACACCTTC.

The V and J genes are TRBV6-6 and TRBJ1-6, with 7 bases lining up with TRBD1. Germline-derived CDR1 and CDR2 are MNHNY and SVGAGI (reference sequence). There are 14 residues in the CDR3. The V and J ends lost 5 bases and 8 bases, in that order; junction bases with no gene match: 6. The CDR3 nucleotides read TGTGCCAGCAGTCCAAGGGGGCGGGATTCACCCCTCCACTTT. Its translation: CASSPRGRDSPLHF.

This clone showed up just a few times. The sample carries other DNA sequences with the same CDR3. V usage is TRBV5-1 and J usage is TRBJ1-1, with TRBD1 matching over 7 bases. Germline V gene sequence: CDR1 SGHRS, CDR2 YFSETQ. V lost 3 bases and J lost 1; bases outside the gene matches: 3. This CDR3 comprises 14 residues. CDR3: CASSSGQPNTEAFF. Written as DNA, the CDR3 is TGCGCCAGCAGCTCGGGACAGCCGAACACTGAAGCTTTCTTT.

With regard to this clone: The same CDR3 arises from other DNA sequences in this sample as well. CDR3: CASSPGLAQETQYF. Written as DNA, the CDR3 is TGTGCCAGCAGCCCCGGACTAGCCCAAGAGACCCAGTACTTC. The chain has TRBV7-2 and TRBJ2-5; the match to TRBD2 covers 8 bases. This CDR3 is built from 14 residues. After removal of 5 bases from V and 1 base from J, the junction contained 3 bases not matched to a gene. The germline CDR1 and CDR2 sequences are SGHTA and FQGNSA. The variable domain in full, completed from reference TRBV7-2 and TRBJ2-5, reads GAGVSQSPSNKVTEKGKDVELRCDPISGHTALYWYRQSLGQGLEFLIYFQGNSAPDKSGLPSDRFSAERTGGSVSTLTIQRTQQEDSAVYLCASSPGLAQETQYFGPGTRLLVL.

There are many counts of this clone. The rearrangement uses TRBV2 and TRBJ2-3, with D perhaps matching TRBD1 (6 bases). CDR1 and CDR2 from the germline V gene are SNHLY and FYNNEI. This CDR3 has 12 amino acids. Trimming pared 8 bases from V and 10 bases from J, leaving 16 bases between. DNA for the CDR3: TGTGCCAGCGCCATGAACAGGGATGCGCAGTATTTT. Its translation is CASAMNRDAQYF.

This clone showed up just a few times. The V call is TRBV5-1, the J call TRBJ2-1; the D call may be TRBD1 or TRBD2 (6 bases each). Germline CDR1 and CDR2: SGHRS and YFSETQ. CDR3 size: 14 residues. V was cut by 4 bases and J by 8 bases, with 16 bases left in between. CDR3 nucleotide sequence: TGCGCCAGCAGCCCCGGGCCTCGGGGGCATGAGCAGTTCTTC. The encoded protein is CASSPGPRGHEQFF.

This clone has just a few counts. The gene calls are TRBV18 and TRBJ2-7; D remains unclear. V lost 5 bases, J lost 10 bases, and 15 bases lay in between. CDR3 length: 12 residues. Looked up from germline, CDR1 is KGHSH and CDR2 is LQKENI. The CDR3 nucleotides read TGTGCCAGCTCATCAATCTCCGGTAATCAGTACTTC. This codes for CASSSISGNQYF. The whole variable domain, remainder taken from reference TRBV18 and TRBJ2-7, is NAGVMQNPRHLVRRRGQEARLRCSPMKGHSHVYWYRQLPEEGLKFMVYLQKENIIDESGMPKERFSAEFPKEGPSILRIQQVVRGDSAAYFCASSSISGNQYFGPGTRLTVT.

The rearrangement links TRBV7-2 to TRBJ2-5; D is uncertain. Trimming stripped 1 base from V and 5 bases from J, with 5 bases between. Germline V gene lookup returns CDR1 SGHTA and CDR2 FQGNSA. This CDR3 has 12 residues. This CDR3 reads CASSLGAETQYF. CDR3 bases: TGTGCCAGCAGCTTAGGGGCGGAGACCCAGTACTTC.

This chain connects TRBV6-5 to TRBJ1-1, with D hard to call. V was cut by 2 bases and J by 4 bases, with 11 bases left in between. There are 14 residues in the CDR3. From germline, CDR1 is MNHEY and CDR2 SVGAGI. Written as DNA, the CDR3 is TGTGCCAGCAGTTACGGGAGGGTGGCCACTGAAGCTTTCTTT. It specifies CASSYGRVATEAFF.

The chain combines TRBV7-9 with TRBJ2-7; possibly TRBD1 for D (6 bases). Germline lookup yields CDR1 SEHNR and CDR2 FQNEAQ (reference sequence). V was trimmed by 3 bases and J by 3 bases, leaving 12 bases between them. The CDR3 loop spans 14 amino acids. CDR3 coding DNA: TGTGCCAGCAGCTTCGGGACAACCCACTACGAGCAGTACTTC. The encoded protein is CASSFGTTHYEQYF.

V is TRBV5-6 and J is TRBJ1-3, with a weak D call TRBD1 (5 bases). Germline V CDR1 and CDR2: SGHDT, YYEEEE. This CDR3 has 15 amino acids. Trimming left V 4 bases short and J 0 bases short, with 11 bases between. The CDR3 protein is CASSLDSFSGNTIYF. CDR3 sequence (DNA): TGTGCCAGCAGCCTAGACAGTTTCTCTGGAAACACCATATATTTT.

The rearrangement joins TRBV7-2 to TRBJ2-5, with D perhaps matching TRBD2 (6 bases). V was trimmed by 5 bases and J by 7 bases, leaving 17 bases between them. In germline, CDR1 is SGHTA, CDR2 FQGNSA. The CDR3 totals 14 residues. CDR3 nucleotide sequence: TGTGCCAGCAGCATGGACGGCCAGGGAGGGACCCAGTACTTC. Its protein is CASSMDGQGGTQYF.

This chain connects TRBV6-6 to TRBJ1-1; TRBD1 agrees at 8 bases. The germline CDR1 and CDR2 sequences are MNHNY and SVGAGI (reference sequence). The CDR3 contains 16 residues. Germline trimming cut 2 bases from V and 4 bases from J; bases unmatched to any gene: 9. The CDR3 spells CASSYPELRGRTEAFF. The CDR3 DNA is TGTGCCAGCAGTTACCCAGAACTCAGGGGGCGCACTGAAGCTTTCTTT.

This clone was picked up a small number of times. The rearrangement joins TRBV28 to TRBJ2-7, with D perhaps TRBD2 (5 bases). Germline CDR1 reads MDHEN; CDR2 reads SYDVKM. The CDR3 has 11 amino acids. Trimming shortened V by 10 bases and J by 4 bases, and 11 bases separated the two germline ends. DNA for the CDR3: TGTGCCACCTCCACGGGGTACGAGCAGTACTTC. Its protein product is CATSTGYEQYF.

The table lists this clone with many counts. The chain links TRBV21-1 to TRBJ2-5. TRBV21-1 is listed as a pseudogene. This CDR3 has 12 amino acids. The CDR3 here is CASSKARETQYF. The DNA of the CDR3 is TGTGCCAGCAGCAAAGCACGTGAGACCCAGTACTTC.

The chain is built from TRBV2 and TRBJ1-5; D may be TRBD1 (5 bases). Germline values: CDR1 SNHLY, CDR2 FYNNEI. The CDR3 totals 17 residues. The V and J ends lost 2 bases and 6 bases respectively, with 20 bases between them. The CDR3: CASSEFLGTYGGQPQHF. CDR3 DNA: TGTGCCAGCAGTGAATTCCTAGGGACCTATGGAGGTCAGCCCCAGCATTTT.

This clone was counted only a few times. The chain carries TRBV2 and TRBJ2-2, with D hard to call. Germline values: CDR1 SNHLY, CDR2 FYNNEI. Deletions cut 4 bases from V and 1 base from J, with 7 bases between. The CDR3 loop spans 14 amino acids. The CDR3 here is CASSVDMNTGELFF. The CDR3 DNA follows: TGTGCCAGCAGTGTAGACATGAACACCGGGGAGCTGTTTTTT. The entire variable domain, with the rest obtained from reference TRBV2 and TRBJ2-2, is as follows: EPEVTQTPSHQVTQMGQEVILRCVPISNHLYFYWYRQILGQKVEFLVSFYNNEISEKSEIFDDQFSVERPDGSNFTLKIRSTKLEDSAMYFCASSVDMNTGELFFGEGSRLTVL.

This clone turned up a few times. V is TRBV29-1 and J is TRBJ2-3; TRBD1 matches at 9 bases. V shed 6 bases and J 2 bases; nucleotides not matched to a gene: 3. The CDR3 has 13 amino acids. CDR1 is SQVTM and CDR2 is ANQGSEA in the germline V gene. The CDR3 region is CSVRDRATDTQYF. The CDR3 DNA follows: TGCAGCGTCCGGGACAGGGCCACAGATACGCAGTATTTT.

This clone was found many times. The chain combines TRBV27 with TRBJ1-2, with D maybe TRBD1 (5 bases). The CDR3 totals 15 residues. Germline assignment: CDR1 MNHEY and CDR2 SMNVEV (reference sequence). Trimming took off 3 bases at V and 4 bases at J, with 15 bases between the two ends. Written as DNA, the CDR3 is TGTGCCAGCAGTTTGGCGGGCCAGGGCGGCTATGGCTACACCTTC. As protein: CASSLAGQGGYGYTF.

The chain recombines TRBV29-1 with TRBJ2-5, with 7 bases that match TRBD1. Germline values: CDR1 SQVTM, CDR2 ANQGSEA. The CDR3 is 12 residues long. V gave up 5 bases and J gave up 4 bases; unmatched junction bases: 4. CDR3 nucleotides: TGCAGCGTTCGACAGGGATCAGAGACCCAGTACTTC. Encoded protein: CSVRQGSETQYF. Full variable domain (outside the CDR3, taken from reference TRBV29-1 and TRBJ2-5): SAVISQKPSRDICQRGTSLTIQCQVDSQVTMMFWYRQQPGQSLTLIATANQGSEATYESGFVIDKFPISRPNLTFSTLTVSNMSPEDSSIYLCSVRQGSETQYFGPGTRLLVL.

This clone was counted only a few times. The chain combines TRBV7-9 with TRBJ1-5, with D maybe TRBD1 (6 bases). The V gene's germline CDR1 is SEHNR and CDR2 FQNEAQ (reference sequence). The germline V and J ends were trimmed by 5 bases and 5 bases, with 10 bases remaining between them. There are 13 residues in the CDR3. CDR3 residues: CASSPDSDQPQHF. The CDR3 DNA is TGTGCCAGCAGCCCGGACAGCGATCAGCCCCAGCATTTT.